What follows describes a single T cell receptor (beta chain). Its antigen is currently unknown. The source of the sample is a study of T cell responses to AZD1222 COVID-19 vaccine. Across the study: Samples with a second dose at about 4 or about 12 weeks were pooled together. General study findings and limits: Across spike, vaccine-associated CD4 TCRs were found, dominant at 160-218 and 743-854. Only a handful of AZD1222 recipients, roughly 6 in all, had baseline seropositivity. Donors were largely white British and mainly female; clonal diversity was possibly underestimated.

Generated by immunoSEQ multiplex PCR, the TCRdb table keeps only in-frame clones and is missing some. The data show approximately 160,000 clones, about nine tenths seen once. The CDR3 sequence is 13 residues long. Germline loops: CDR1 SGHRS, CDR2 YFSETQ. V lost 5 bases, J lost 0 bases, and 8 bases lay in between. The chain joins TRBV5-1 to TRBJ2-5; a weak D match, TRBD2 (6 bases). The clonotype originates from an adult in good health. The starting material was peripheral blood, obtained on day 0 of AZD1222 vaccination. The CDR3 sequence is CASREGYQETQYF. The CDR3 coding sequence is TGCGCCAGCAGGGAGGGGTACCAAGAGACCCAGTACTTC. Supplemented by reference TRBV5-1 and TRBJ2-5, the full variable domain reads KAGVTQTPRYLIKTRGQQVTLSCSPISGHRSVSWYQQTPGQGLQFLFEYFSETQRNKGNFPGRFSGRQFSNSRSEMNVSTLELGDSALYLCASREGYQETQYFGPGTRLLVL.